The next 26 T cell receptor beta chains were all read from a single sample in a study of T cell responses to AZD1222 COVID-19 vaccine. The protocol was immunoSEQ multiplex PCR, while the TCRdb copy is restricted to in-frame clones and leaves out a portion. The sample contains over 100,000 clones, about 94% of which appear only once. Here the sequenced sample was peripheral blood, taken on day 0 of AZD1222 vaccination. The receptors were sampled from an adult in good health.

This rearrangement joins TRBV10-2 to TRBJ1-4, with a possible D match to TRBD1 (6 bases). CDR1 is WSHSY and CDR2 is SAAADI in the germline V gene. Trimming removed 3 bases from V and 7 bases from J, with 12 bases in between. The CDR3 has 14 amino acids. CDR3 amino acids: CASSEQGGSEKLFF. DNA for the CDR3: TGCGCCAGCAGTGAACAGGGTGGAAGTGAAAAACTGTTTTTT.

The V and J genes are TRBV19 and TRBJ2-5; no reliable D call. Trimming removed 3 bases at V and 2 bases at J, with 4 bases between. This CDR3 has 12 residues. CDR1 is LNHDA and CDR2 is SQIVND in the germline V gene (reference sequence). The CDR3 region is CASSMSQETQYF. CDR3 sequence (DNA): TGTGCCAGTAGTATGTCTCAAGAGACCCAGTACTTC.

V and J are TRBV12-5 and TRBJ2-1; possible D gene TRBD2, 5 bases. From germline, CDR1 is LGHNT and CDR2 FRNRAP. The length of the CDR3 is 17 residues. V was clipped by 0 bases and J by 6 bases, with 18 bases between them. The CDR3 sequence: CASGLVPGSERTNEQFF. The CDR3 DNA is TGTGCTAGTGGTTTGGTTCCTGGTTCGGAGCGGACCAATGAGCAGTTCTTC.

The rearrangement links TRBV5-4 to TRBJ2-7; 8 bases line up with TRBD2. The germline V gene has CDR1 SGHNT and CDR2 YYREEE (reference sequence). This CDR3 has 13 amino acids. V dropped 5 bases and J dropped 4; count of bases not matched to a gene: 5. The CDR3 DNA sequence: TGTGCCAGCAGTTTCGGGGGGGGTTACGAGCAGTACTTC. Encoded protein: CASSFGGGYEQYF.

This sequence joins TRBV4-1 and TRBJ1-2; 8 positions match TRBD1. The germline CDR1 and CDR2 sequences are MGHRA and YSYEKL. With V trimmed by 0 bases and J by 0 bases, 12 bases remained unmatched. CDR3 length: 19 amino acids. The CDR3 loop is CASSQDLFSTGGANYGYTF. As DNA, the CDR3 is TGCGCCAGCAGCCAAGACCTTTTCTCAACAGGGGGGGCTAACTATGGCTACACCTTC.

CDR3 protein: CASLTGLGEAFF. CDR3 DNA: TGTGCCAGCCTTACAGGGTTAGGTGAAGCTTTCTTT. V and J are TRBV27 and TRBJ1-1; TRBD1 might be the D (6 bases). V lost 8 bases and J lost 7, with 14 bases in between. Germline V gene lookup returns CDR1 MNHEY and CDR2 SMNVEV (reference sequence). The CDR3 is 12 amino acids.

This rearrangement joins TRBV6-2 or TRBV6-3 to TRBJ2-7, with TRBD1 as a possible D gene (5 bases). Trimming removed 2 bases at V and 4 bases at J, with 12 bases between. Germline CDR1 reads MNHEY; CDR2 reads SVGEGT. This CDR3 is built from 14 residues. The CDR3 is CASSYVQDGYEQYF. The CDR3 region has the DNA TGTGCCAGCAGTTACGTACAGGATGGGTACGAGCAGTACTTC.

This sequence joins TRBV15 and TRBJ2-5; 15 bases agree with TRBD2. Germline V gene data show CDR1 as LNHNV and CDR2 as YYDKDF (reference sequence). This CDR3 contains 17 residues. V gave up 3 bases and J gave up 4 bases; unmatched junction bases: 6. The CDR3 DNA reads TGTGCCACCAGCAGTGGACTAGCGGGAGGGGTTCGAGAGACCCAGTACTTC. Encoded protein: CATSSGLAGGVRETQYF.

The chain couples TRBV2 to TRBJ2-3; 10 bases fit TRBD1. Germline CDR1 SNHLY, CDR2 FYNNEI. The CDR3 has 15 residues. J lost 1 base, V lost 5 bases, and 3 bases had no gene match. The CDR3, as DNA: TGTGCCAGCAGTCCCGGGACAGGGGGCACAGATACGCAGTATTTT. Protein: CASSPGTGGTDTQYF.

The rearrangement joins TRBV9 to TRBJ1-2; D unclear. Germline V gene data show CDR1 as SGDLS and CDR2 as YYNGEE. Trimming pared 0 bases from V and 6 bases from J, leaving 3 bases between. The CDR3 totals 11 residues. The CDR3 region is CASSVVDGYTF. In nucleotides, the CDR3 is TGTGCCAGCAGCGTAGTAGATGGCTACACCTTC.

CDR3: CASNRGGDNNEQFF. CDR3 nucleotide sequence: TGTGCCAGCAACCGGGGCGGGGACAACAATGAGCAGTTCTTC. The chain links TRBV11-2 to TRBJ2-1; D is tentatively TRBD1 or TRBD2 (6 bases each). Germline V gives CDR1 SGHAT, CDR2 FQNNGV. Trimming stripped 7 bases from V and 5 bases from J, with 15 bases between. CDR3 length equals 14 residues.

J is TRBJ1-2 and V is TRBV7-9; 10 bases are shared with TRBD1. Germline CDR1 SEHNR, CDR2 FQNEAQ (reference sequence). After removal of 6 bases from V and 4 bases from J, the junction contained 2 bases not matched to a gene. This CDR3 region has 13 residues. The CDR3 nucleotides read TGTGCCAGCAGTTGGGACAGGGGCTATGGCTACACCTTC. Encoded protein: CASSWDRGYGYTF. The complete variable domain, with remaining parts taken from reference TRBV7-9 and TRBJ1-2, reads DTGVSQNPRHKITKRGQNVTFRCDPISEHNRLYWYRQTLGQGPEFLTYFQNEAQLEKSRLLSDRFSAERPKGSFSTLEIQRTEQGDSAMYLCASSWDRGYGYTFGSGTRLTVV.

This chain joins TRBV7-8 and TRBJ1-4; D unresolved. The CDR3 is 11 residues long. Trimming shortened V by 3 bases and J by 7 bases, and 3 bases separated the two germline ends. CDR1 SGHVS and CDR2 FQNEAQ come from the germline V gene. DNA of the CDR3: TGTGCCAGCAGCTTCGGTGAAAAACTGTTTTTT. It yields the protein CASSFGEKLFF.

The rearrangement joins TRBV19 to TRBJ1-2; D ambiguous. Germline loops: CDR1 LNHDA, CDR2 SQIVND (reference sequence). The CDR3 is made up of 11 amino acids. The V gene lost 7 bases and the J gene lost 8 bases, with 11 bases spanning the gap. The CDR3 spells CASTNARGYTF. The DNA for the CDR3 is TGTGCCAGTACCAACGCGCGGGGCTACACCTTC.

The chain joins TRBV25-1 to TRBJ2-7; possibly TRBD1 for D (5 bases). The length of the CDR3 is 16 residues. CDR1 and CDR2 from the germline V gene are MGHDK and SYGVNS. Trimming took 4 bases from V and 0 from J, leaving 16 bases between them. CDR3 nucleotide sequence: TGTGCCAGCAGTGTCCTAACTCAGGGCTCCTCCTACGAGCAGTACTTC. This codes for CASSVLTQGSSYEQYF.

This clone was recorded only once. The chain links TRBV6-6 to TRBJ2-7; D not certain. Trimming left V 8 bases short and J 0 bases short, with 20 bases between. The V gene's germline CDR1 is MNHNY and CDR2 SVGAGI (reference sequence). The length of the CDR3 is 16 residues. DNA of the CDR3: TGTGCCAGCGTTTTGTCCAGTAGGACCCGCTCCTACGAGCAGTACTTC. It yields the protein CASVLSSRTRSYEQYF.

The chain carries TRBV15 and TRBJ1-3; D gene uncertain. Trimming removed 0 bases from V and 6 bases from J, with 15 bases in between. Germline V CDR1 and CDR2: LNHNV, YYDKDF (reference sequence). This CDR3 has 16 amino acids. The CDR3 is CATSREARSAENTIYF. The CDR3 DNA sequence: TGTGCCACCAGCAGAGAAGCACGGTCTGCGGAAAACACCATATATTTT.

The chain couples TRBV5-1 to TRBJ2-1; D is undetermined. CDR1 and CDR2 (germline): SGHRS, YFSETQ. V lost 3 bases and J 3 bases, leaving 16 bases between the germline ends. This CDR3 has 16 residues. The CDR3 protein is CASSSDFSSRYNEQFF. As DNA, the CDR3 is TGCGCCAGCAGCTCCGACTTCTCAAGCCGCTACAATGAGCAGTTCTTC. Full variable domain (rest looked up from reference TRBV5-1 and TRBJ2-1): KAGVTQTPRYLIKTRGQQVTLSCSPISGHRSVSWYQQTPGQGLQFLFEYFSETQRNKGNFPGRFSGRQFSNSRSEMNVSTLELGDSALYLCASSSDFSSRYNEQFFGPGTRLTVL.

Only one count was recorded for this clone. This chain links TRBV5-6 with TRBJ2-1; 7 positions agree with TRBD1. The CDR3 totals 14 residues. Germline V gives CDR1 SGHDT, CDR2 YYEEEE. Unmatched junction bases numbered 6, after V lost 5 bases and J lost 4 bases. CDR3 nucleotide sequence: TGTGCCAGCAGACAGGGGACGATTTACAATGAGCAGTTCTTC. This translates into CASRQGTIYNEQFF. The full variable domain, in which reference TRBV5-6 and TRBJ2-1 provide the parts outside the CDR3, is DAGVTQSPTHLIKTRGQQVTLRCSPKSGHDTVSWYQQALGQGPQFIFQYYEEEERQRGNFPDRFSGHQFPNYSSELNVNALLLGDSALYLCASRQGTIYNEQFFGPGTRLTVL.

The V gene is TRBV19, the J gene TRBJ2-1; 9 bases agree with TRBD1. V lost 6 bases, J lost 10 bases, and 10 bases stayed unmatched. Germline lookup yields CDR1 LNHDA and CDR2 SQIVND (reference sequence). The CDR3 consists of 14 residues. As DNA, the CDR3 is TGTGCCAGTAGCCTCGGAACAGGGGGCGGCGAGCAGTTCTTC. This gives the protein CASSLGTGGGEQFF.

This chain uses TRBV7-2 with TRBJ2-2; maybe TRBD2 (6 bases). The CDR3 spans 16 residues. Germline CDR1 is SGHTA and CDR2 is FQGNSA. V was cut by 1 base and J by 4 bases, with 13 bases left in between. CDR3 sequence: CASSLVGGMFTGELFF. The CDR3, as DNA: TGTGCCAGCAGCTTAGTGGGCGGGATGTTCACCGGGGAGCTGTTTTTT.

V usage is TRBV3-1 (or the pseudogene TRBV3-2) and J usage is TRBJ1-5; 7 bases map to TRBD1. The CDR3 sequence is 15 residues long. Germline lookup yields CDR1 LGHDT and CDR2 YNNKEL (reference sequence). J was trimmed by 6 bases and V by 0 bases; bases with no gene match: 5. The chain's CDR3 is CASSQDRGVFQPQHF. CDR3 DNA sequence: TGTGCCAGCAGCCAAGACAGGGGGGTATTTCAGCCCCAGCATTTT.

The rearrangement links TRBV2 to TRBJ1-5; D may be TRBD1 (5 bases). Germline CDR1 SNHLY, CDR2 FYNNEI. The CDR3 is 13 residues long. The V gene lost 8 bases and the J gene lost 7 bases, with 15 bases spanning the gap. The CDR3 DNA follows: TGTGCCAGCCGCTCGGGGGGTATGCAGCCCCAGCATTTT. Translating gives CASRSGGMQPQHF.

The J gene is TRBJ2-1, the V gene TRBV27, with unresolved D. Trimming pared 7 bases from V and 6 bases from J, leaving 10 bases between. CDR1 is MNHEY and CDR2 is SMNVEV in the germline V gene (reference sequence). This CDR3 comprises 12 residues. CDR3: CASTRAPNEQFF. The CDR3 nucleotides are TGTGCCAGCACCCGGGCCCCCAATGAGCAGTTCTTC.

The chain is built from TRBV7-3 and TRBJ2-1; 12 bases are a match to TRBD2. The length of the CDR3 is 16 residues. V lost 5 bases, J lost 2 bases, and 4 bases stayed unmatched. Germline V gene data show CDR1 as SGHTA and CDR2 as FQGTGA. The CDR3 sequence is CASSPGLAGPYNEQFF. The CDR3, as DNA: TGTGCCAGCAGCCCCGGACTAGCGGGGCCCTACAATGAGCAGTTCTTC.

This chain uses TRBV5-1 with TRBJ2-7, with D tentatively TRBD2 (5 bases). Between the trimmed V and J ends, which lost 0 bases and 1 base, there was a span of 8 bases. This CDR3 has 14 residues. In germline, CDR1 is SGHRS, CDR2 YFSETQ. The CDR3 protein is CASSLAPGSYEQYF. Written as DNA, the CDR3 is TGCGCCAGCAGCTTGGCACCGGGGTCCTACGAGCAGTACTTC.